This paragraph reports one TCR beta chain. As yet, its antigen is unknown. The data were obtained in a study of identifying expanded T cells in peripheral blood. Broader study findings: Roughly two-week clone count variance significantly increased as total template count grew. Technical replicates showed around 1.2 changed clones; two weeks about 16.4; four weeks 19.

CDR3 length: 13 residues. The germline CDR1 and CDR2 sequences are SGDLS and YYNGEE. V was trimmed by 0 bases and J by 6 bases, leaving 8 bases between them. Clones were read by immunoSEQ multiplex PCR, and TCRdb kept only the in-frame ones, dropping some. The table includes about 58,000 clones, over 85% detected once. During the collection period, no donor immune events like infections were recorded. This TCR came from a person aged 18 to 70 in good health. The chain joins TRBV9 to TRBJ2-3; D may match TRBD1 or TRBD2 (5 bases each). Sequencing was carried out using blood. The DNA for the CDR3 is TGTGCCAGCAGCGTAGTGGGGGACGATACGCAGTATTTT. Protein: CASSVVGDDTQYF.